These T cell receptor beta chains were read from a single sample in a study of PD-L1 blockade in urothelial cancer. Produced via immunoSEQ multiplex PCR; TCRdb's table is partial and in-frame only. The sample holds about 53,000 clones, approximately 90% seen once. The sample was PBMCs, taken around atezolizumab (anti-PD-L1) treatment. The receptors come from a woman between 55 and 75 years old with urothelial cancer. CDR3s include the opening cysteine and the closing phenylalanine or tryptophan. D genes are given only for firm matches. Expanded clones get a size class; other rows say once, few or many, or leave the size out.

d_gene	abundance	v_gene	j_gene	CDR3nt	CDR3aa
.	few	TRBV7-8	TRBJ2-7	TGTGCCAGCAGCCGCCAGACGGGTAGCTCCTACGAGCAGTACTTC	CASSRQTGSSYEQYF
TRBD1	.	TRBV5-1	TRBJ2-7	TGCGCCAGCAGCCCGGACAGGGGGCCCTACGAGCAGTACTTC	CASSPDRGPYEQYF
TRBD1	.	TRBV5-1	TRBJ1-1	TGCGCCAGCAGCTTGGCCGGCCCGACAGGGACTGAAGCTTTCTTT	CASSLAGPTGTEAFF
TRBD2	.	TRBV29-1	TRBJ2-5	TGCAGCGCCCTAACTAGCGCGGAGACCCAGTACTTC	CSALTSAETQYF
TRBD1	.	TRBV7-6	TRBJ2-7	TGTGCCAGCAGCTGGGACAGGGCCTACGAGCAGTACTTC	CASSWDRAYEQYF
.	many	TRBV6-5	TRBJ1-2	TGTGCCAGCAGTTACTCGACGGAGATGACTAACTATGGCTACACCTTC	CASSYSTEMTNYGYTF
.	.	TRBV28	TRBJ2-7	TGTGCCAGCAGTTTATTTCTCGGACGGGACTACGAGCAGTACTTC	CASSLFLGRDYEQYF
TRBD2	.	TRBV5-1	TRBJ2-3	TGCGCCAGCAGCCAGGGCCACGGACTAGCGGGAGGACCAGATACGCAGTATTTT	CASSQGHGLAGGPDTQYF
TRBD1	.	TRBV5-1	TRBJ1-2	TGCGCCAGCAGCGGAGGGACAGGGGGCACGTATGGCTACACCTTC	CASSGGTGGTYGYTF
.	.	TRBV21-1	TRBJ2-1	TGTGCCAGCAGCAGGGGACTAGCGGGGGAACCCTACAATGAGCAGTTCTTC	CASSRGLAGEPYNEQFF
TRBD1	.	TRBV5-1	TRBJ2-3	TGCGCCAGCAGCTTGACAGGGGGTCGCATAGCAGATACGCAGTATTTT	CASSLTGGRIADTQYF
.	.	TRBV5-4	TRBJ2-7	TGTGCCAGCAGCTTTGGTCAGGGATCCTCCTACGAGCAGTACTTC	CASSFGQGSSYEQYF
TRBD2	few	TRBV18	TRBJ2-5	TGTGCCAGCTCATCCGGACTAGCGGCAAGGGAGACCCAGTACTTC	CASSSGLAARETQYF
.	.	TRBV18	TRBJ1-1	TGTGCCAGCTCACTCGACACACAGAACACTGAAGCTTTCTTT	CASSLDTQNTEAFF
TRBD2	.	TRBV6-1	TRBJ2-1	TGTGCCAGCACCCAAGGACTAGCGGGAACGGAGCAGTTCTTC	CASTQGLAGTEQFF
.	.	TRBV6-5	TRBJ1-5	TGTGCCAGCAGTCCAGGTTGGTTAAATCAGCCCCAGCATTTT	CASSPGWLNQPQHF
.	once	TRBV28	TRBJ2-2	TGTGCCAGCGCAGAACGATCGAACACCGGGGAGCTGTTTTTT	CASAERSNTGELFF
TRBD1	few	TRBV10-3	TRBJ2-1	TGTGCCATCAGTGAGGGAACAGGGGTTGACCACAATGAGCAGTTCTTC	CAISEGTGVDHNEQFF
TRBD2	.	TRBV5-1	TRBJ2-1	TGCGCCAGCAGCTTGTCCCTAGCGGGTGTCAATGAGCAGTTCTTC	CASSLSLAGVNEQFF
TRBD1	.	TRBV7-6	TRBJ2-5	TGTGCCAGCAGCCTGGGGACAGGGGGCGATGAGACCCAGTACTTC	CASSLGTGGDETQYF
TRBD2	.	TRBV5-1	TRBJ2-3	TGCGCCAGCAGCCCGGGACTAGCGGGAGGGCAGGGAGATACGCAGTATTTT	CASSPGLAGGQGDTQYF
.	.	TRBV27	TRBJ1-1	TGTGCCAGCAGTTTACCCCAGGTCCCCACTGAAGCTTTCTTT	CASSLPQVPTEAFF
.	.	TRBV5-4	TRBJ2-5	TGTGCCAGCAGCTTAGGAGTTTCGAGGACAGACCAAGAGACCCAGTACTTC	CASSLGVSRTDQETQYF
TRBD1	once	TRBV2	TRBJ1-5	TGTGCCAGCAGTGAAGGCCAGGGGGCGAATCAGCCCCAGCATTTT	CASSEGQGANQPQHF
TRBD2	.	TRBV5-1	TRBJ2-2	TGCGCCAGCAGCGCGAATCTAGCGGGGGGCGCCGGGGAGCTGTTTTTT	CASSANLAGGAGELFF
.	.	TRBV6-1	TRBJ1-2	TGTGCCAGCAGTGGGGGGCGCCTGTATGGCTACACCTTC	CASSGGRLYGYTF
TRBD1	.	TRBV10-2	TRBJ2-7	TGCGCCAGCAGTGAAGGGACAGGGGTATTCGAGCAGTACTTC	CASSEGTGVFEQYF
.	.	TRBV5-3	TRBJ1-6	TGTGCCAGAAGCTTGGCTTCCAGCTCCTATAATTCACCCCTCCACTTT	CARSLASSSYNSPLHF
TRBD2	.	TRBV7-2	TRBJ2-2	TGTGCCAGCAGCGACCGACTAGCGGACACCGGGGAGCTGTTTTTT	CASSDRLADTGELFF
TRBD2	.	TRBV5-1	TRBJ2-2	TGCGCCAGCAGCTGGGGCCCTAGCGGGGCGAACACCGGGGAGCTGTTTTTT	CASSWGPSGANTGELFF
.	few	TRBV5-1	TRBJ1-3	TGCGCCAGCAGTTCCCAGGGGTCTGGAAACACCATATATTTT	CASSSQGSGNTIYF